Following are 10 T cell receptor beta chains from one sample sequenced in a study of cytomegalovirus exposure and HLA in healthy donors (dated by TCRdb to 2017 to 2019). Library prep was done by the immunoSEQ multiplex PCR assay. The multiplex PCR relied on a mix of 60 forward primers for TCR Vbeta segments and 13 reverse primers for TCR Jbeta segments. TCRdb carries this immuneACCESS record with in-frame sequences only. Its versions omit some clonotypes, under half of them owing to an unresolved V gene in the studies checked, with the rest unexplained. In this sample the table shows 85,000 to 90,000 clones, roughly 70% of which occur a single time. The ten largest clones capture 2.1% of the sample. Sequencing was performed on PBMCs. These receptors were taken from a man aged 25 to 40 in good health and CMV-seronegative.

The chain joins TRBV29-1 to TRBJ2-1; D uncertain. V lost 1 base, J lost 10 bases, and 5 bases lay in between. Germline V CDR1 and CDR2: SQVTM, ANQGSEA. This CDR3 has 10 residues. The CDR3 region is CSVEGMEQFF. The CDR3 nucleotides are TGCAGCGTTGAAGGTATGGAGCAGTTCTTC.

The sample holds a few counts of this clone. The chain employs TRBV11-2 and TRBJ1-4; D is undetermined. The length of the CDR3 is 13 residues. V lost 5 bases and J 12 bases, leaving 16 bases between the germline ends. Germline loops: CDR1 SGHAT, CDR2 FQNNGV. Here the CDR3 reads CASSKSTTVELFF. CDR3 in DNA: TGTGCCAGCAGCAAAAGTACTACGGTGGAACTGTTTTTT.

The V gene is TRBV18, the J gene TRBJ2-2; a possible D gene is TRBD2 (6 bases). Per the germline V gene, CDR1 is KGHSH and CDR2 is LQKENI. CDR3 length: 14 amino acids. The V end lost 0 bases, the J end lost 6 bases, and 8 bases lay between the germline ends. DNA of the CDR3: TGTGCCAGCTCACCACCCCCTAGCGCCGGGGAGCTGTTTTTT. Amino acids: CASSPPPSAGELFF.

This clone is a singleton in its sample. The CDR3 nucleotides are TGTGCCAGCAGCTTAGAGGCCGGGTGGTCCTACGAGCAGTACTTC. Translating it yields CASSLEAGWSYEQYF. The chain carries TRBV11-2 and TRBJ2-7, with unresolved D. Germline V CDR1 and CDR2: SGHAT, FQNNGV. There are 15 residues in the CDR3. V was cut by 0 bases and J by 1 base, with 10 bases left in between.

The rearrangement joins TRBV4-3 to TRBJ2-7; D not resolved. Germline V gives CDR1 LGHNA, CDR2 YSLEER. This CDR3 comprises 13 residues. V lost 1 base, J lost 2 bases, and 6 bases lay in between. The CDR3 sequence is CASSQGPAYEQYF. DNA for the CDR3: TGCGCCAGCAGCCAAGGGCCCGCCTACGAGCAGTACTTC.

The CDR3 here is CASSLDFQETQYF. The CDR3 DNA reads as TGTGCCAGCAGCCTGGACTTCCAAGAGACCCAGTACTTC. The chain is built from TRBV14 and TRBJ2-5; the D gene is possibly TRBD2 (5 bases). The germline V gene encodes CDR1 SGHDN and CDR2 FVKESK. The CDR3 is made up of 13 amino acids. V lost 4 bases, J lost 1 base, and 7 bases lay in between.

This clone has just a few counts. The V gene is TRBV30, the J gene TRBJ2-5; 7 nucleotides agree with TRBD2. Germline lookup yields CDR1 GTSNPN and CDR2 SVGIG (reference sequence). Trimming removed 5 bases from V and 4 bases from J; junction bases left unmatched: 4. The CDR3 totals 12 residues. CDR3 loop: CAWGGVGETQYF. CDR3 DNA sequence: TGTGCCTGGGGGGGGGTGGGAGAGACCCAGTACTTC.

The chain joins TRBV6-1 to TRBJ1-6, with 7 nucleotides matching TRBD1. In germline, CDR1 is MNHNS, CDR2 SASEGT. This CDR3 region has 16 residues. Trimming at V came to 2 bases and at J to 3 bases, leaving 4 bases not matched to a gene. In DNA form, the CDR3 reads TGTGCCAGCAGTGAATGGGGACAGAACTATAATTCACCCCTCCACTTT. Translating gives CASSEWGQNYNSPLHF.

The chain is built from TRBV5-4 and TRBJ2-2; 13 nucleotides match TRBD2. The CDR3 has 15 amino acids. From germline, CDR1 is SGHNT and CDR2 YYREEE (reference sequence). With V trimmed by 4 bases and J by 5 bases, 2 bases remained unmatched. CDR3 region: CASSLTSGRTGELFF. In DNA form, the CDR3 reads TGTGCCAGCAGCCTGACTAGCGGGAGGACCGGGGAGCTGTTTTTT. The full variable domain, rest sourced from reference TRBV5-4 and TRBJ2-2, is ETGVTQSPTHLIKTRGQQVTLRCSSQSGHNTVSWYQQALGQGPQFIFQYYREEENGRGNFPPRFSGLQFPNYSSELNVNALELDDSALYLCASSLTSGRTGELFFGEGSRLTVL.

This chain links TRBV19 with TRBJ1-2; 8 bases map to TRBD1. The CDR3 is made up of 15 amino acids. Germline V lookup: CDR1 LNHDA, CDR2 SQIVND (reference sequence). V lost 4 bases to trimming and J lost 5 bases; unmatched junction nucleotides: 9. CDR3 nucleotide sequence: TGTGCCAGTAGTAGGGGAACAGGGGGACTTTATGGCTACACCTTC. Translated, it gives CASSRGTGGLYGYTF.